The rows below give T cell receptor beta chains drawn from one sample of a study of T cells in localized non-small cell lung cancer. Sequencing was performed with immunoSEQ multiplex PCR; in TCRdb, only in-frame clones are kept and a portion is missing. This table has 50,000 to 70,000 clones, more than 80% appearing once. Material: PBMCs, obtained before any cancer treatment. The receptors originated from a man aged 35 to 70 with stage II lung adenocarcinoma. Both conserved end residues are part of each CDR3. Fields, in order: J gene, V gene, clone size, D gene, CDR3 protein, CDR3 DNA. D genes are given only for firm matches. Expanded clones get a size class; other rows say once, few or many, or leave the size out.

TRBJ2-3 | TRBV7-2 | - | TRBD2 | CASSSPGLAVNTQYF | TGTGCCAGCAGTTCCCCGGGACTAGCTGTTAATACGCAGTATTTT
TRBJ2-1 | TRBV11-2 | few | TRBD2 | CASSSLPGLAGTEQFF | TGTGCCAGCAGCTCCCTCCCGGGACTAGCGGGAACTGAGCAGTTCTTC
TRBJ2-7 | TRBV30 | - | TRBD1 | CAWSVGQGASEQYF | TGTGCCTGGAGTGTCGGACAGGGGGCAAGCGAGCAGTACTTC
TRBJ1-1 | TRBV5-4 | - | TRBD1 | CASSLGGQANTEAFF | TGTGCCAGCAGCTTGGGAGGACAGGCGAACACTGAAGCTTTCTTT
TRBJ2-3 | TRBV7-2 | few | TRBD2 | CASSFLSSGRADTQYF | TGTGCCAGCAGCTTTCTTTCTAGCGGGAGAGCAGATACGCAGTATTTT
TRBJ1-1 | TRBV18 | few | - | CASRENTEAFF | TGTGCCAGCCGGGAGAACACTGAAGCTTTCTTT
TRBJ1-4 | TRBV5-1 | - | - | CASSPDTPGEKLFF | TGCGCCAGCAGCCCGGATACTCCGGGTGAAAAACTGTTTTTT
TRBJ1-1 | TRBV11-3 | few | - | CASSLGGVVNTEAFF | TGTGCCAGCAGCTTAGGGGGCGTGGTGAACACTGAAGCTTTCTTT
TRBJ2-2 | TRBV4-1 | once | TRBD1 | CASSQVSGTGYPNTGELFF | TGCGCCAGCAGCCAAGTCTCCGGGACAGGGTACCCTAACACCGGGGAGCTGTTTTTT
TRBJ1-1 | TRBV19 | - | - | CASKWRGTEAFF | TGTGCCAGTAAGTGGAGGGGCACTGAAGCTTTCTTT
TRBJ2-3 | TRBV18 | once | - | CASSRGQYTDTQYF | TGTGCCAGCTCCCGGGGGCAGTACACAGATACGCAGTATTTT
TRBJ2-7 | TRBV2 | - | TRBD1 | CASRRQGYEQYF | TGTGCCAGCAGACGACAGGGATACGAGCAGTACTTC
TRBJ1-1 | TRBV6-5 | - | - | CASSKSSLNTEAFF | TGTGCCAGCAGTAAGTCCTCCCTTAACACTGAAGCTTTCTTT
TRBJ2-7 | TRBV15 | - | TRBD1 | CATSRRDRRYEQYF | TGTGCCACCAGCAGACGGGACAGACGCTACGAGCAGTACTTC
TRBJ1-1 | TRBV20-1 | few | - | CSAGTATEAFF | TGCAGTGCTGGTACAGCTACTGAAGCTTTCTTT
TRBJ2-1 | TRBV6-5 | - | TRBD2 | CASSYETSGRSQFF | TGTGCCAGCAGTTATGAGACTAGCGGGAGGTCACAGTTCTTC
TRBJ1-2 | TRBV5-8 | - | TRBD1 | CASSKGQGNYGYTF | TGTGCCAGCAGCAAAGGACAGGGTAACTATGGCTACACCTTC
TRBJ1-3 | TRBV5-1 | once | TRBD1 | CASSSLARGTGDSGNTIYF | TGCGCCAGCAGCTCCCTGGCCAGAGGGACAGGTGACTCCGGAAACACCATATATTTT
TRBJ1-2 | TRBV6-1 | - | - | CASSGPLQGDYGYTF | TGTGCCAGCAGCGGGCCTCTCCAGGGAGACTATGGCTACACCTTC
TRBJ1-4 | TRBV19 | - | TRBD1 | CASSSNRGPTNEKLFF | TGTGCCAGTAGTAGCAACAGGGGGCCAACTAATGAAAAACTGTTTTTT
TRBJ1-2 | TRBV4-1 | - | TRBD1 | CASSPMDRVYGYTF | TGCGCCAGCAGCCCCATGGACAGGGTCTACGGCTACACCTTC
TRBJ2-1 | TRBV19 | few | - | CASSFSYNEQFF | TGTGCCAGTAGTTTCTCCTACAATGAGCAGTTCTTC
TRBJ1-2 | TRBV4-1 | - | TRBD1 | CASSHPDRGHNYGYTF | TGCGCCAGCAGCCATCCCGACAGGGGCCATAACTATGGCTACACCTTC
TRBJ2-5 | TRBV7-9 | - | - | CASSLATLQETQYF | TGTGCCAGCAGCTTAGCGACTCTCCAAGAGACCCAGTACTTC
TRBJ2-1 | TRBV10-3 | few | - | CAISAEANEQFF | TGTGCCATCAGTGCCGAGGCGAATGAGCAGTTCTTC
TRBJ2-7 | TRBV19 | - | - | CASSQSTSTYEQYF | TGTGCCAGTAGCCAGTCCACTTCTACCTACGAGCAGTACTTC
TRBJ1-1 | TRBV6-1 | once | TRBD1 | CASSTQGGETEAFF | TGTGCCAGCAGCACACAGGGGGGGGAGACTGAAGCTTTCTTT
TRBJ1-1 | TRBV30 | - | - | CAWSVLMGTEAFF | TGTGCCTGGAGTGTACTTATGGGTACTGAAGCTTTCTTT
TRBJ1-3 | TRBV6-5 | - | - | CASSFGSSSGNTIYF | TGTGCCAGCAGTTTCGGGTCCTCCTCTGGAAACACCATATATTTT
TRBJ2-7 | TRBV5-1 | - | - | CASSWGDRSSYEQYF | TGCGCCAGCAGCTGGGGGGACCGAAGCTCCTACGAGCAGTACTTC
TRBJ1-2 | TRBV7-6 | - | - | CASSLGGQGGYTF | TGTGCCAGCAGCTTAGGGGGGCAGGGTGGCTACACCTTC
TRBJ2-1 | TRBV6-6 | - | - | CASSSLNEQFF | TGTGCCAGCAGTTCTCTCAATGAGCAGTTCTTC
TRBJ2-5 | TRBV6-6 | - | - | CASSPGAEQETQYF | TGTGCCAGCAGCCCCGGAGCGGAACAAGAGACCCAGTACTTC
TRBJ1-5 | TRBV7-3 | - | TRBD1 | CASSRDRGQPQHF | TGTGCCAGCAGCCGGGACAGGGGACAGCCCCAGCATTTT
TRBJ1-5 | TRBV30 | - | TRBD1 | CAWSVPNRGNQPQHF | TGTGCCTGGAGTGTACCGAACAGGGGGAATCAGCCCCAGCATTTT
TRBJ2-7 | TRBV11-3 | - | TRBD1 | CASSYPGQGERYEQYF | TGTGCCAGCAGCTATCCAGGACAGGGGGAAAGGTACGAGCAGTACTTC
TRBJ1-5 | TRBV18 | few | - | CASSLGRGNQPQHF | TGTGCCAGCTCACTGGGACGGGGCAATCAGCCCCAGCATTTT
TRBJ2-7 | TRBV11-2 | - | - | CASSLAEGKFYEQYF | TGTGCCAGCAGCTTAGCGGAGGGAAAATTCTACGAGCAGTACTTC
TRBJ2-1 | TRBV6-5 | - | - | CASSPGILGDEQFF | TGTGCCAGCAGTCCCGGGATCCTAGGGGATGAGCAGTTCTTC
TRBJ2-1 | TRBV5-4 | - | - | CASSSLGIAGNEQFF | TGTGCCAGCAGCTCCTTGGGGATAGCCGGCAATGAGCAGTTCTTC
TRBJ1-2 | TRBV30 | - | TRBD1 | CAWRAQGLLNYGYTF | TGTGCCTGGAGAGCACAGGGGCTTCTTAACTATGGCTACACCTTC
TRBJ2-7 | TRBV11-2 | - | TRBD1 | CASSLGSQGTYEQYF | TGTGCCAGCAGCCTAGGTTCACAGGGGACCTACGAGCAGTACTTC
TRBJ1-1 | TRBV10-3 | - | TRBD1 | CAISDPTYRGLTEAFF | TGTGCCATCAGTGACCCAACGTACAGGGGGCTGACTGAAGCTTTCTTT
TRBJ2-1 | TRBV12-5 | - | - | CASGSLRGNEQFF | TGTGCTAGTGGTTCCCTTAGGGGTAATGAGCAGTTCTTC
TRBJ2-7 | TRBV14 | - | - | CASSQGRGLRGQYF | TGTGCCAGCAGCCAGGGCAGGGGACTACGAGGGCAGTACTTC
TRBJ1-1 | TRBV6-6 | few | - | CASSFPGATEAFF | TGTGCCAGCAGTTTCCCGGGGGCCACTGAAGCTTTCTTT
TRBJ2-6 | TRBV6-5 | many | - | CASSYDGSGANVLTF | TGTGCCAGCAGTTACGACGGGTCTGGGGCCAACGTCCTGACTTTC
TRBJ2-3 | TRBV11-3 | - | - | CASSLEEVDTQYF | TGTGCCAGCAGCTTAGAGGAGGTAGATACGCAGTATTTT
TRBJ2-2 | TRBV30 | - | - | CAWMRIRTVNTGELFF | TGTGCCTGGATGAGGATCCGGACAGTGAACACCGGGGAGCTGTTTTTT
TRBJ2-1 | TRBV6-1 | - | TRBD2 | CASSDGTSGNNEQFF | TGTGCCAGCAGTGATGGGACTAGCGGGAACAATGAGCAGTTCTTC
TRBJ2-1 | TRBV7-2 | - | - | CASSLKVDSANEQFF | TGTGCCAGCAGCTTAAAGGTTGATTCGGCCAATGAGCAGTTCTTC
TRBJ1-1 | TRBV30 | once | - | CAWSTPRGSNTEAFF | TGTGCCTGGAGTACCCCCCGCGGTAGTAACACTGAAGCTTTCTTT